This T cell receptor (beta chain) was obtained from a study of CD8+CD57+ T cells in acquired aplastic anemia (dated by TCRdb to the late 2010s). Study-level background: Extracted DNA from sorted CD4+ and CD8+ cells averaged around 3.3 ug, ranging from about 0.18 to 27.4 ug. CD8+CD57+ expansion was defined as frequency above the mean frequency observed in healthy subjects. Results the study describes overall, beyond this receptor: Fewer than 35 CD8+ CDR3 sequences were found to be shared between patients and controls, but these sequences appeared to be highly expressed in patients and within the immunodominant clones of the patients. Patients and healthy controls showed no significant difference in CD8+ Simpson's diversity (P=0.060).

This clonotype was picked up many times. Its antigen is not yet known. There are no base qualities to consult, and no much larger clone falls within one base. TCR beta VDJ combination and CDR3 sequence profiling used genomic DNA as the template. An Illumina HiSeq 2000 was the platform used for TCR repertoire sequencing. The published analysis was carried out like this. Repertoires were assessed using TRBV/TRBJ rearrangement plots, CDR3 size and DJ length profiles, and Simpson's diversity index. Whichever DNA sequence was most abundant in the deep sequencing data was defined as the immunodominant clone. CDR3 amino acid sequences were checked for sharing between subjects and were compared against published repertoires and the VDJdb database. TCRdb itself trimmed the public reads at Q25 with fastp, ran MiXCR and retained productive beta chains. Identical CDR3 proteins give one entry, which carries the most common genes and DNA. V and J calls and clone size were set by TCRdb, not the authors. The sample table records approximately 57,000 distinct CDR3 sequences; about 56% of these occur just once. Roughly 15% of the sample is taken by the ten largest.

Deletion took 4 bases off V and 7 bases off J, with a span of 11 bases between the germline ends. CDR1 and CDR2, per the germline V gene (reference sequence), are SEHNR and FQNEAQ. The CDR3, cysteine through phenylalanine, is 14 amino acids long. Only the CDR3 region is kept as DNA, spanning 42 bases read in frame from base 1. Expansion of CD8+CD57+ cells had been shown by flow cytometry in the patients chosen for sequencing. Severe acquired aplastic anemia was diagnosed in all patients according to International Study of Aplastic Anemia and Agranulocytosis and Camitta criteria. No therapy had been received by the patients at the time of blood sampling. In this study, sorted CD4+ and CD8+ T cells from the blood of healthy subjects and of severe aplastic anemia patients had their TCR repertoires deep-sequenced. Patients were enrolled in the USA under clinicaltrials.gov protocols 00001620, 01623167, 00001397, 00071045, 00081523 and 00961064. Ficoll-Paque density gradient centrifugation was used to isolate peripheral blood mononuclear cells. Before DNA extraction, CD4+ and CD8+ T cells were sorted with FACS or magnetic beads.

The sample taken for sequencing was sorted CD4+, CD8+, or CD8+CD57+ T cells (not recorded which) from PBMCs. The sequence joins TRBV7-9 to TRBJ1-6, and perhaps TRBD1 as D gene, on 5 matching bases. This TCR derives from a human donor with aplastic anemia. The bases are TGTGCCAGCAGCTCCAGGGTACACAATTCACCCCTCCACTTT. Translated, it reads CASSSRVHNSPLHF. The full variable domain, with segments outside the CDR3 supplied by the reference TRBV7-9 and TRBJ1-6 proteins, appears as DTGVSQNPRHKITKRGQNVTFRCDPISEHNRLYWYRQTLGQGPEFLTYFQNEAQLEKSRLLSDRFSAERPKGSFSTLEIQRTEQGDSAMYLCASSSRVHNSPLHFGNGTRLTVT.